The clone carrying this T cell receptor beta chain was counted a few times. Its antigen is still unknown. This entry is derived from a study of early T cells in non-severe SARS-CoV-2 infection. Background on the study: Bulk RNA taken from unsorted whole blood was sequenced, leaving chains unpaired. Notes on the study in general: Matches to VDJdb favored anti-spike CD8 responses and missed private and CD4 specificities.

Each single cDNA molecule received a unique molecular identifier. A single record per CDR3 protein comes from TCRdb applying MiXCR to the 5' RACE reads. This sample yields 100,000 to 120,000 distinct CDR3 sequences, of which 10% to 15% are seen a single time; around 3.7% belongs to the top ten. V gave up 0 bases and J gave up 3 bases, with 9 bases separating them. CDR1 and CDR2 (germline): SGHRS, YFSETQ. CDR3 length: 14 residues. This sequence was found in an adult who was a healthcare worker with PCR-confirmed SARS-CoV-2 infection or an uninfected control (not recorded which). The chain carries TRBV5-1 and TRBJ1-1, with unresolved D. Sequenced material: whole blood, taken at baseline. Here the CDR3 DNA reads TGCGCCAGCAGCTTGGAAGGGTATGACACTGAAGCTTTCTTT. This gives the protein CASSLEGYDTEAFF.